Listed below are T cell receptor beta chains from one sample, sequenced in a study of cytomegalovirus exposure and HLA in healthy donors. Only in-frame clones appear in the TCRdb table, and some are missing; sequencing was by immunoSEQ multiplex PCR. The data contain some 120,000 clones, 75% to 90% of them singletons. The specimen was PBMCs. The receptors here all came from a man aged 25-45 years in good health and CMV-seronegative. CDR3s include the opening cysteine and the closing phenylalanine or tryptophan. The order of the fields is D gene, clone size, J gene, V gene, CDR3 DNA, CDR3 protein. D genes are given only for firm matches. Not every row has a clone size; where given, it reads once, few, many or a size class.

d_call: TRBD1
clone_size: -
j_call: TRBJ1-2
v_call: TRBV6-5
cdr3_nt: TGTGCCAGCAGTTACACTCGGGACAGGGTAAACTATGGCTACACCTTC
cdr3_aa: CASSYTRDRVNYGYTF

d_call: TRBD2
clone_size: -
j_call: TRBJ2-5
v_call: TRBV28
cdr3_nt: TGTGCCAGCTCCCCCCTAGCGGGAGATAACTTTCCAGAGACCCAGTACTTC
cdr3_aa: CASSPLAGDNFPETQYF

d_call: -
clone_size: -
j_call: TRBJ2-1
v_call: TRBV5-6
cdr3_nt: TGTGCCAGCAGTATGTCGGAGGAGCAGTTCTTC
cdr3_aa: CASSMSEEQFF

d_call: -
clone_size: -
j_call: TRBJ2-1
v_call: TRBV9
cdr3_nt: TGTGCCAGCAGTGGACCCCGCGGGACCCTTCGCTACAATGAGCAGTTCTTC
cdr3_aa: CASSGPRGTLRYNEQFF

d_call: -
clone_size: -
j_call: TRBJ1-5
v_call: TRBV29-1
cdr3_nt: TGCAGCGTCGAGGGATACGTTACAGTCCCTAATCAGCCCCAGAATTTT
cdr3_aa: CSVEGYVTVPNQPQNF

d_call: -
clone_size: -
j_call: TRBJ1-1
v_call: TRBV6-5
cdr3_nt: TGTGCCAGCAGAAGGACAGCTAACACTGAAGCTTTCTTT
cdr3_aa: CASRRTANTEAFF

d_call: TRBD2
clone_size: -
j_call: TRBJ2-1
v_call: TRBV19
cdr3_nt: TGTGCCAGTAGTATTTGGGGGAGGGGAAGCTCCTACAATGAGCAGTTCTTC
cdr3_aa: CASSIWGRGSSYNEQFF

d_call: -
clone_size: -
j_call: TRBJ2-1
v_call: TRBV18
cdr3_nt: TGTGCCAGCTCACCACCGGGAGAGTTTACTGAGCAGTTCTTC
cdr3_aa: CASSPPGEFTEQFF

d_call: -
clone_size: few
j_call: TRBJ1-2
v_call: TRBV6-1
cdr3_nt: TGTGCCAGAAGTCAGGGGCGCGCCTATGGCTACACCTTC
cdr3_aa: CARSQGRAYGYTF

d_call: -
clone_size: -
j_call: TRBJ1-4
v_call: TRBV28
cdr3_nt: TGTGCCAGCAGTTTAATCTCCCAGCGGAAGGAAAAACTGTTTTTT
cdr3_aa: CASSLISQRKEKLFF

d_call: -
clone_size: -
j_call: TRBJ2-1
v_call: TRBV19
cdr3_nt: TGTGCCAGTAGTATTATTAGCGGTGACCACAATGAGCAGTTCTTC
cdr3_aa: CASSIISGDHNEQFF

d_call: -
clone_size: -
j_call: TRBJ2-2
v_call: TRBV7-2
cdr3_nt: TGTGCCAGCAGCTTAAGGTCGGGACTTCACACCGGGGAGCTGTTTTTT
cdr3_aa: CASSLRSGLHTGELFF

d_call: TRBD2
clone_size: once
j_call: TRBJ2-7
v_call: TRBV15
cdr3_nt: TGTGCCACCAGCAGAGTGGCTAGCGGTTCATACGAGCAGTACTTC
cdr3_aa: CATSRVASGSYEQYF

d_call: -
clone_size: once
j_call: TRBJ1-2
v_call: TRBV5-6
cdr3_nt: TGTGCCAGCAGCTTGGGCACCGGGACACGGGGTAGAAAGGGCTACACCTTC
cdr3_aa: CASSLGTGTRGRKGYTF

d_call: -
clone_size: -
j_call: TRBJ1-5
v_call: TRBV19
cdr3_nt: TGTGCCAGTAGTATAGAAGCGGCCTATAGCAATCAGCCCCAGCATTTT
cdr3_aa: CASSIEAAYSNQPQHF

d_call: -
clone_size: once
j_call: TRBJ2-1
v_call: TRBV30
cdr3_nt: TGTGCCTGGAGTGTAGGGGCTAGCGCAAACTACAATGAGCAGTTCTTC
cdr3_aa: CAWSVGASANYNEQFF

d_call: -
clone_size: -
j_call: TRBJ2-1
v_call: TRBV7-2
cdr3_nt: TGTGCCAGCAGCCAAAGGACAGCCCCCTACAATGAGCAGTTCTTC
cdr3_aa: CASSQRTAPYNEQFF

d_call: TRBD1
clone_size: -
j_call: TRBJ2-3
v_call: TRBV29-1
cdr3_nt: TGCAGCGTTGTCGTAGGGGGCGCCCCAGATACGCAGTATTTT
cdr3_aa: CSVVVGGAPDTQYF

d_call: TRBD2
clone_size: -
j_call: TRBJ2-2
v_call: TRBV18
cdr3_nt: TGTGCCAGCTCATCGGGACTAGCGGGAGTCGGCGGGGAGCTGTTTTTT
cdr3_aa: CASSSGLAGVGGELFF

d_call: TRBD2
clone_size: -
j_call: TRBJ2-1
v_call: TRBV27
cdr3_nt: TGTGCCAGCATTAGCGGGCAAGGTTACAATGAGCAGTTCTTC
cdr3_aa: CASISGQGYNEQFF

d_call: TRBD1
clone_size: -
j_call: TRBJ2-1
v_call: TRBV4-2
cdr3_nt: TGTGCCAGCAGCCAAGAGTCGGGGACAGGGATGCTCAATGAGCAGTTCTTC
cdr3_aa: CASSQESGTGMLNEQFF

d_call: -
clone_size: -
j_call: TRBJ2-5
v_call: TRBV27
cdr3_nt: TGTGCCAGCAGTTTATCTCCCCAGGACACGTACCAAGAGACCCAGTACTTC
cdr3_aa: CASSLSPQDTYQETQYF

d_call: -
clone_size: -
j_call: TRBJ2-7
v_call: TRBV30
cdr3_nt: TGTGCCTGGATCCCGACCTATGGGGGCGAAAAGCCCTACGAGCAGTACTTC
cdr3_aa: CAWIPTYGGEKPYEQYF

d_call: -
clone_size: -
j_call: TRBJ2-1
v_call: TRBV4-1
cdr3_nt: TGCGCCAGCAGCCAAGAGGGGGCCAGAGTCAATGAGCAGTTCTTC
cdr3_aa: CASSQEGARVNEQFF

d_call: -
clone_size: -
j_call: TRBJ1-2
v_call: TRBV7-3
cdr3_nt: TGTGCCAGCAGCCCATCGGGGAGGGACTATGGCTACACCTTC
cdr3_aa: CASSPSGRDYGYTF

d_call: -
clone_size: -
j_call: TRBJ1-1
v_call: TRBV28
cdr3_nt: TGTGCCAGCAGTTTAGCAAGAGGCGCTTTCTTT
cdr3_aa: CASSLARGAFF

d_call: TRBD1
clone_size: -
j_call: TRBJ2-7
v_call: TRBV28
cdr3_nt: TGTGCCAGCAGTCGACCGGGACAGGGGGCGCGAGAGCAGTACTTC
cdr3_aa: CASSRPGQGAREQYF

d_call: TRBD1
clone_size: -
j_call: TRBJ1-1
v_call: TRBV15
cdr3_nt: TGTGCCACCAGCCGACCGGGACAGGGGGCCGACGCTTTCTTT
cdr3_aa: CATSRPGQGADAFF

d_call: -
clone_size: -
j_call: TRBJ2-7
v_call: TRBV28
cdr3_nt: TGTGCCAGCAACATACGGGGCTCCTACGAGCAGTACTTC
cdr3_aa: CASNIRGSYEQYF

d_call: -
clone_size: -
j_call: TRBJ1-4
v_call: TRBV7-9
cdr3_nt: TGTGCCAGCAGCTCCGGACAAGACGGATTAAATGAAAAACTGTTTTTT
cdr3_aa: CASSSGQDGLNEKLFF

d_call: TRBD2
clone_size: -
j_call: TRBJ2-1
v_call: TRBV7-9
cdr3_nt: TGTGCCAGCAGCTCACTTGATGCGGCGGGAGGGCCTGGCAATGAGCAGTTCTTC
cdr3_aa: CASSSLDAAGGPGNEQFF

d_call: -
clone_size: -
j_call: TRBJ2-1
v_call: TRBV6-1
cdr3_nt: TGTGCCAGCAGTGAGTGGGGGAGGACGGGCAATGAGCAGTTCTTC
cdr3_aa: CASSEWGRTGNEQFF

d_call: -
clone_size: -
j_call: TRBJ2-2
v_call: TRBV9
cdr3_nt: TGTGCCAGCAGCGTAGCCAGTTCTAACACCGGGGAGCTGTTTTTT
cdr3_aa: CASSVASSNTGELFF

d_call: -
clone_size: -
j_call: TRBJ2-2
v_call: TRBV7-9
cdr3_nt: TGTGCCAGCACCCCGGTTAGAGCGAACACCGGGGAGCTGTTTTTT
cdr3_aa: CASTPVRANTGELFF

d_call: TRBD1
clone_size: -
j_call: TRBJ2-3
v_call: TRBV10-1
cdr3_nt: TGCGCCAGCAGTGAGTGGACAGGGGGAGCCACAGATACGCAGTATTTT
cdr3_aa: CASSEWTGGATDTQYF

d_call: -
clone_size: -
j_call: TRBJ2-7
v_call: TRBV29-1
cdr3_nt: TGCAGCGTTGAAGAAGGCGGGGCGGGCGAGCAGTACTTC
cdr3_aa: CSVEEGGAGEQYF

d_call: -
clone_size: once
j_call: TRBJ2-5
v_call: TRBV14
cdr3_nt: TGTGCCAGCAGCCAACTGAGAGAGACCCAGTACTTC
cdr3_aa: CASSQLRETQYF

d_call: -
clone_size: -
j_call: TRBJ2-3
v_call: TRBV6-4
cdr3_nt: TGTGCCAGCAGTGACTCGGGTGCGGGTAGCACAGATACGCAGTATTTT
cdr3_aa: CASSDSGAGSTDTQYF

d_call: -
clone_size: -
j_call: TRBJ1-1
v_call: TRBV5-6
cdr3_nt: TGTGCCAGCAGCCTGGACCCCTATAGTGAAGCTTTCTTT
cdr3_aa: CASSLDPYSEAFF

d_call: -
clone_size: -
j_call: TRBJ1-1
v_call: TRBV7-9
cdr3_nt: TGTGCCAGCAGCCGGATCGACAGCAACTCAGAAGCTTTCTTT
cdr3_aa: CASSRIDSNSEAFF

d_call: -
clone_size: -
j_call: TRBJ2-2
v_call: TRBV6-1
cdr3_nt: TGTGCCAGCAGTAATACAGGGTTAAACGGGGAGCTGTTTTTT
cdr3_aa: CASSNTGLNGELFF

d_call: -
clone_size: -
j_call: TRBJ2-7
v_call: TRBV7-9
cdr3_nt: TGTGCCAGCAGCCCCCCGGGGAGCTACGAGCAGTACTTC
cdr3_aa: CASSPPGSYEQYF

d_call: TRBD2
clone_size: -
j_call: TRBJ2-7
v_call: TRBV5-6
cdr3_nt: TGTGCCAGCAGCTTTAGCGGGAGGGCCAACTACGAGCAGTACTTC
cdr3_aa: CASSFSGRANYEQYF

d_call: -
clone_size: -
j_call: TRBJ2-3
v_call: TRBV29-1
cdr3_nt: TGCAGCGTTGAAGAGCAGGGGATGGATACGCAGTATTTT
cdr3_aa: CSVEEQGMDTQYF

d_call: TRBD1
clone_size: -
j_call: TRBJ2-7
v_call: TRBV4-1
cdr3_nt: TGCGCCAGCAGCCTCATTACGGGACAGAACCCCTACGAGCAGTACTTC
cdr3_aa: CASSLITGQNPYEQYF

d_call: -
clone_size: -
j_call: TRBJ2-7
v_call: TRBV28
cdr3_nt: TGTGCCAGCAGTTTTGCGGGACAGATCAACGAGCAGTACTTC
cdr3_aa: CASSFAGQINEQYF

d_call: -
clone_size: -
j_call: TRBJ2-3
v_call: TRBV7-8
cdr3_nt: TGTGCCAGCAGCTCCGGACTGGCTAGCACAGATACGCAGTATTTT
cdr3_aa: CASSSGLASTDTQYF

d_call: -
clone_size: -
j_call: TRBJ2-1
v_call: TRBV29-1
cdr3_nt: TGCAGCGTTGTACGGTCAGGGGAGCAGTTCTTC
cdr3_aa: CSVVRSGEQFF

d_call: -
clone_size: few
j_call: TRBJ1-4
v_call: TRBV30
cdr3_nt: TGTGCCTGGAGAGACGAGGGTTCAACTAATGAAAAACTGTTTTTT
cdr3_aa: CAWRDEGSTNEKLFF

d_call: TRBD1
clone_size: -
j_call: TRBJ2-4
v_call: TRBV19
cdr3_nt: TGTGCCAGTACGACCACGGACAGGGAAAACACCTTTCAGTACTTC
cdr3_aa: CASTTTDRENTFQYF

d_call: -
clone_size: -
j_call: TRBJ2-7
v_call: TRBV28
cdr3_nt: TGTGCCAGCACCAATCCGAGAAGACAGGTCTCCTACGAGCAGTACTTC
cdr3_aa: CASTNPRRQVSYEQYF

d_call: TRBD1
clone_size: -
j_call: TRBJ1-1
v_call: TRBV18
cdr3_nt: TGTGCCAGCTCACTAACAGGGGGTGGTGGTGAAGCTTTCTTT
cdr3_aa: CASSLTGGGGEAFF

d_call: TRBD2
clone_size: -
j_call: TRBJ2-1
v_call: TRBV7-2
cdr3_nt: TGTGCCAGCAGCCTCACTAGCGGACCCTACAATGAGCAGTTCTTC
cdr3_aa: CASSLTSGPYNEQFF

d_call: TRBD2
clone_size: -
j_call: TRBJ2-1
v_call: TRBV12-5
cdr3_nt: TGTGCTAGTGGTTTGGCTACTAGCGGCAATGAGCAGTTCTTC
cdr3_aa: CASGLATSGNEQFF

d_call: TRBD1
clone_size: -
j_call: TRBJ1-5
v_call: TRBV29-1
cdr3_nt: TGCAGCGCCAGGGACAGCCACAATCAGCCCCAGAATTTT
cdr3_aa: CSARDSHNQPQNF

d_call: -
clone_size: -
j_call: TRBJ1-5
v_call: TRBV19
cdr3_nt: TGTGCCAGTAGTTGGGGGACTAACCCGAATCAGCCCCAGCATTTT
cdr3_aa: CASSWGTNPNQPQHF

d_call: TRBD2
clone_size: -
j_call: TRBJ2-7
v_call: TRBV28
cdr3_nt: TGTGCCAGCAAACTTCCGGGACTAGTCGATTCCGAGCAGTACTTC
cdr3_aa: CASKLPGLVDSEQYF

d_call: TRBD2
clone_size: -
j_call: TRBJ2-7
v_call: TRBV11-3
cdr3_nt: TGTGCCAGCAGTTACGGACTAGCGGACCTACGGAGGGGGTCCTACGAGCAGTACTTC
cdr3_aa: CASSYGLADLRRGSYEQYF

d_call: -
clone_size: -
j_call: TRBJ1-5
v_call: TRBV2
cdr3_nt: TGTGCCAGCAGTCCTGACAGAGAATATCAGCCCCAGCATTTT
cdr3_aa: CASSPDREYQPQHF